A selection of T cell receptor beta chains follows, all from one sample in a study of T cells after yellow fever vaccination. TCRdb redid the calling of the 5' RACE reads with MiXCR, one entry per CDR3 protein. The data show 45,000 to 60,000 distinct CDR3 sequences, 5% to 6.5% seen once. Sample: PBMCs, either bulk or a sorted T-cell subset (CD4+, CD8+, memory, or dextramer-sorted; not recorded which), taken on the day of the yellow fever booster vaccination. These receptors were taken from a man younger than 30 who received the YFV17D yellow fever vaccine. The CDR3 runs from the conserved cysteine through the conserved F or W. A D gene is named only where the DNA matches it firmly. The size field is filled for only some rows; it gives once, few, many or a size class.

D gene: .; CDR3 length: 13; V gene: TRBV4-3; clone size: few; J gene: TRBJ1-2; CDR3 protein: CASSQDWGYGYTF; CDR3 DNA: TGCGCCAGCAGCCAAGATTGGGGCTATGGCTACACCTTC
D gene: .; CDR3 length: 16; V gene: TRBV10-2; clone size: many; J gene: TRBJ2-1; CDR3 protein: CASSGLATRVYNEQFF; CDR3 DNA: TGCGCCAGCAGTGGCCTCGCGACGCGGGTTTACAATGAGCAGTTCTTC
D gene: .; CDR3 length: 11; V gene: TRBV20-1; clone size: many; J gene: TRBJ1-1; CDR3 protein: CSALGGRAAFF; CDR3 DNA: TGCAGTGCTCTCGGGGGCAGGGCGGCTTTCTTT
D gene: .; CDR3 length: 14; V gene: TRBV9; clone size: many; J gene: TRBJ1-1; CDR3 protein: CASSVAEGPHEAFF; CDR3 DNA: TGTGCCAGCAGCGTAGCTGAAGGCCCTCATGAAGCTTTCTTT
D gene: TRBD1; CDR3 length: 15; V gene: TRBV15; clone size: many; J gene: TRBJ2-7; CDR3 protein: CATSRVRQGNTEQYF; CDR3 DNA: TGTGCCACCAGCAGAGTTAGACAGGGGAATACCGAGCAGTACTTC
D gene: .; CDR3 length: 15; V gene: TRBV6-6; clone size: many; J gene: TRBJ1-5; CDR3 protein: CASSFPREGNQPQHF; CDR3 DNA: TGTGCCAGCAGTTTCCCCAGGGAGGGCAATCAGCCCCAGCATTTT
D gene: .; CDR3 length: 14; V gene: TRBV12-3/TRBV12-4; clone size: many; J gene: TRBJ1-6; CDR3 protein: CASSYLGYNSPLHF; CDR3 DNA: TGTGCCAGCAGTTATTTAGGGTATAATTCACCCCTCCACTTT
D gene: TRBD1; CDR3 length: 15; V gene: TRBV9; clone size: .; J gene: TRBJ2-2; CDR3 protein: CASSARDRVAGELFF; CDR3 DNA: TGTGCCAGCAGCGCCCGGGACAGGGTCGCCGGGGAGCTGTTTTTT
D gene: .; CDR3 length: 16; V gene: TRBV4-3; clone size: few; J gene: TRBJ2-6; CDR3 protein: CASSPYAGAGANVLTF; CDR3 DNA: TGCGCCAGCAGCCCATATGCAGGGGCTGGGGCCAACGTCCTGACTTTC
D gene: TRBD2; CDR3 length: 16; V gene: TRBV18; clone size: few; J gene: TRBJ2-3; CDR3 protein: CASSPQLAGGTDTQYF; CDR3 DNA: TGTGCCAGCTCACCTCAACTAGCGGGGGGCACAGATACGCAGTATTTT
D gene: .; CDR3 length: 13; V gene: TRBV4-1; clone size: .; J gene: TRBJ1-2; CDR3 protein: CASSQARSNGYTF; CDR3 DNA: TGCGCCAGCAGCCAAGCCAGGAGCAATGGCTACACCTTC
D gene: .; CDR3 length: 15; V gene: TRBV25-1; clone size: .; J gene: TRBJ1-2; CDR3 protein: CASSGGVGRSYGYTF; CDR3 DNA: TGTGCCAGCAGTGGGGGAGTAGGACGGTCCTATGGCTACACCTTC
D gene: .; CDR3 length: 13; V gene: TRBV6-2/TRBV6-3; clone size: .; J gene: TRBJ1-5; CDR3 protein: CASNLGGNQPQHF; CDR3 DNA: TGTGCCAGCAATTTGGGGGGCAATCAGCCCCAGCATTTT
D gene: .; CDR3 length: 13; V gene: TRBV7-9; clone size: many; J gene: TRBJ2-1; CDR3 protein: CASSLGLAGEQFF; CDR3 DNA: TGTGCCAGCAGTCTAGGGCTAGCAGGTGAGCAGTTCTTC
D gene: .; CDR3 length: 11; V gene: TRBV29-1; clone size: many; J gene: TRBJ2-1; CDR3 protein: CSYRENLEQFF; CDR3 DNA: TGCAGCTACCGAGAAAACCTTGAGCAGTTCTTC
D gene: TRBD1; CDR3 length: 15; V gene: TRBV5-7; clone size: few; J gene: TRBJ2-1; CDR3 protein: CASSSGQGARNEQFF; CDR3 DNA: TGTGCCAGCAGCTCAGGACAGGGGGCCCGTAATGAGCAGTTCTTC
D gene: TRBD1; CDR3 length: 15; V gene: TRBV12-3/TRBV12-4; clone size: many; J gene: TRBJ2-7; CDR3 protein: CASRRDRASRNEQYF; CDR3 DNA: TGTGCCAGCAGAAGGGACAGGGCAAGCCGGAACGAGCAGTACTTC
D gene: .; CDR3 length: 14; V gene: TRBV6-6; clone size: .; J gene: TRBJ2-5; CDR3 protein: CASSSGVTVPVVYF; CDR3 DNA: TGTGCCAGCAGTTCGGGGGTGACTGTACCCGTGGTGTACTTC
D gene: .; CDR3 length: 15; V gene: TRBV4-1; clone size: many; J gene: TRBJ1-3; CDR3 protein: CASSQDQMGGNTIYF; CDR3 DNA: TGCGCCAGCAGCCAAGATCAAATGGGAGGAAACACCATATATTTT
D gene: .; CDR3 length: 15; V gene: TRBV30; clone size: .; J gene: TRBJ2-5; CDR3 protein: CAWSQSLGFGETQYF; CDR3 DNA: TGTGCCTGGAGCCAAAGCTTGGGGTTCGGAGAGACCCAGTACTTC
D gene: .; CDR3 length: 15; V gene: TRBV7-9; clone size: few; J gene: TRBJ1-6; CDR3 protein: CASSSQSSYNSPLHF; CDR3 DNA: TGTGCCAGCAGCTCGCAGAGCTCCTATAATTCACCCCTCCACTTT
D gene: .; CDR3 length: 16; V gene: TRBV9; clone size: few; J gene: TRBJ2-2; CDR3 protein: CASSVDPGPNTGELFF; CDR3 DNA: TGTGCCAGCAGCGTAGATCCGGGCCCGAACACCGGGGAGCTGTTTTTT
D gene: .; CDR3 length: 14; V gene: TRBV7-2; clone size: .; J gene: TRBJ1-3; CDR3 protein: CASTTGGSGNTIYF; CDR3 DNA: TGTGCCAGCACCACGGGGGGCTCTGGAAACACCATATATTTT
D gene: .; CDR3 length: 11; V gene: TRBV20-1; clone size: few; J gene: TRBJ1-2; CDR3 protein: CSARQSYGYTF; CDR3 DNA: TGCAGTGCTAGGCAGAGTTATGGCTACACCTTC
D gene: .; CDR3 length: 15; V gene: TRBV9; clone size: .; J gene: TRBJ1-1; CDR3 protein: CASSGQEGLSTEAFF; CDR3 DNA: TGTGCCAGCAGCGGACAAGAGGGATTGAGCACTGAAGCTTTCTTT
D gene: .; CDR3 length: 11; V gene: TRBV19; clone size: .; J gene: TRBJ2-3; CDR3 protein: CATQNTDTQYF; CDR3 DNA: TGTGCCACACAGAACACAGATACGCAGTATTTT
D gene: .; CDR3 length: 13; V gene: TRBV7-2; clone size: many; J gene: TRBJ1-5; CDR3 protein: CASTGGVAQPQHF; CDR3 DNA: TGTGCCAGCACCGGGGGGGTAGCTCAGCCCCAGCATTTT
D gene: .; CDR3 length: 14; V gene: TRBV20-1; clone size: many; J gene: TRBJ1-2; CDR3 protein: CSATASSGSIGYTF; CDR3 DNA: TGCAGTGCCACAGCTTCTTCCGGTAGTATTGGCTACACCTTC
D gene: .; CDR3 length: 15; V gene: TRBV6-5; clone size: .; J gene: TRBJ1-5; CDR3 protein: CASSHGEGSAQPQHF; CDR3 DNA: TGTGCCAGCAGCCACGGGGAGGGCAGTGCCCAGCCCCAGCATTTT
D gene: TRBD1; CDR3 length: 14; V gene: TRBV6-6; clone size: few; J gene: TRBJ1-5; CDR3 protein: CASSNRGSNQPQHF; CDR3 DNA: TGTGCCAGCAGTAACAGGGGGAGCAATCAGCCCCAGCATTTT
D gene: .; CDR3 length: 14; V gene: TRBV20-1; clone size: many; J gene: TRBJ1-1; CDR3 protein: CSALKAGVNTEAFF; CDR3 DNA: TGCAGTGCACTTAAGGCCGGGGTGAACACTGAAGCTTTCTTT
D gene: .; CDR3 length: 13; V gene: TRBV15; clone size: .; J gene: TRBJ2-2; CDR3 protein: CATSREGPGELFF; CDR3 DNA: TGTGCCACCAGCAGAGAAGGGCCCGGGGAGCTGTTTTTT
D gene: TRBD2; CDR3 length: 14; V gene: TRBV25-1; clone size: many; J gene: TRBJ2-7; CDR3 protein: CASSESVSGGEQYF; CDR3 DNA: TGTGCCAGCAGTGAATCGGTCTCGGGGGGTGAGCAGTACTTC
D gene: TRBD1; CDR3 length: 16; V gene: TRBV6-5; clone size: .; J gene: TRBJ1-2; CDR3 protein: CASYRDRGLSVSGYTF; CDR3 DNA: TGTGCCAGCTACCGGGACAGGGGGCTGTCTGTGAGTGGCTACACCTTC
D gene: .; CDR3 length: 13; V gene: TRBV12-3/TRBV12-4; clone size: many; J gene: TRBJ2-7; CDR3 protein: CASSPDRAYEQYF; CDR3 DNA: TGTGCCAGCAGTCCCGACAGAGCCTACGAGCAGTACTTC
D gene: TRBD2; CDR3 length: 16; V gene: TRBV5-1; clone size: many; J gene: TRBJ2-3; CDR3 protein: CASSYPERGGWDTQYF; CDR3 DNA: TGCGCCAGCAGCTACCCAGAGCGGGGAGGCTGGGATACGCAGTATTTT
D gene: .; CDR3 length: 15; V gene: TRBV6-5; clone size: few; J gene: TRBJ1-6; CDR3 protein: CASSYMDSANSPLHF; CDR3 DNA: TGTGCCAGCAGTTACATGGACAGCGCAAATTCACCCCTCCACTTT
D gene: .; CDR3 length: 15; V gene: TRBV7-6; clone size: .; J gene: TRBJ1-6; CDR3 protein: CASSLQSSYNSPLHF; CDR3 DNA: TGTGCCAGCAGCTTACAGAGCTCCTATAATTCACCCCTCCACTTT
D gene: .; CDR3 length: 14; V gene: TRBV5-6; clone size: few; J gene: TRBJ2-5; CDR3 protein: CASSHARGAETQYF; CDR3 DNA: TGTGCCAGCAGCCATGCCAGGGGCGCAGAGACCCAGTACTTC
D gene: .; CDR3 length: 15; V gene: TRBV7-8; clone size: .; J gene: TRBJ1-5; CDR3 protein: CASRSDRFFNQPQHF; CDR3 DNA: TGTGCCAGCAGATCCGACAGGTTCTTCAATCAGCCCCAGCATTTT
D gene: TRBD1; CDR3 length: 12; V gene: TRBV7-9; clone size: many; J gene: TRBJ2-2; CDR3 protein: CASGQGTGELFF; CDR3 DNA: TGTGCCAGCGGACAGGGAACCGGGGAGCTGTTTTTT
D gene: TRBD1; CDR3 length: 16; V gene: TRBV7-2; clone size: .; J gene: TRBJ1-1; CDR3 protein: CASSLRQGAEYTEAFF; CDR3 DNA: TGTGCCAGCAGCTTGAGACAGGGGGCAGAGTACACTGAAGCTTTCTTT
D gene: .; CDR3 length: 12; V gene: TRBV4-2; clone size: many; J gene: TRBJ2-1; CDR3 protein: CASSQTSNEQFF; CDR3 DNA: TGTGCCAGCAGCCAAACTTCCAATGAGCAGTTCTTC
D gene: TRBD2; CDR3 length: 15; V gene: TRBV7-9; clone size: .; J gene: TRBJ2-7; CDR3 protein: CASTRAGGRSVEQYF; CDR3 DNA: TGTGCCAGCACCAGAGCGGGGGGCCGCTCGGTTGAGCAGTACTTC
D gene: TRBD2; CDR3 length: 15; V gene: TRBV12-3/TRBV12-4; clone size: .; J gene: TRBJ2-1; CDR3 protein: CASRPGGASYNEQFF; CDR3 DNA: TGTGCCAGCAGGCCCGGGGGGGCCTCCTACAATGAGCAGTTCTTC
D gene: TRBD1; CDR3 length: 14; V gene: TRBV9; clone size: .; J gene: TRBJ1-2; CDR3 protein: CASSATGGRDGYTF; CDR3 DNA: TGTGCCAGCAGCGCGACAGGGGGCAGGGATGGCTACACCTTC
D gene: .; CDR3 length: 14; V gene: TRBV6-1; clone size: many; J gene: TRBJ1-5; CDR3 protein: CASSETQGNQPQHF; CDR3 DNA: TGTGCCAGCAGTGAAACGCAGGGGAATCAGCCCCAGCATTTT
D gene: .; CDR3 length: 13; V gene: TRBV6-5; clone size: many; J gene: TRBJ1-1; CDR3 protein: CASSYGGNTEAFF; CDR3 DNA: TGTGCCAGCAGTTACGGGGGGAACACTGAAGCTTTCTTT
D gene: .; CDR3 length: 14; V gene: TRBV4-1; clone size: .; J gene: TRBJ1-1; CDR3 protein: CASSPGYFRPEAFF; CDR3 DNA: TGCGCCAGCAGCCCCGGGTATTTTCGGCCTGAAGCTTTCTTT
D gene: .; CDR3 length: 14; V gene: TRBV7-9; clone size: .; J gene: TRBJ1-3; CDR3 protein: CASSRDNSGNTIYF; CDR3 DNA: TGTGCCAGCAGCCGCGACAACTCTGGAAACACCATATATTTT
D gene: .; CDR3 length: 15; V gene: TRBV12-3/TRBV12-4; clone size: few; J gene: TRBJ1-3; CDR3 protein: CASSPPPPLGDTIYF; CDR3 DNA: TGTGCCAGCAGTCCACCCCCTCCCTTAGGGGACACCATATATTTT
D gene: TRBD1; CDR3 length: 14; V gene: TRBV7-9; clone size: many; J gene: TRBJ1-2; CDR3 protein: CASGADRVNYGYTF; CDR3 DNA: TGTGCCAGCGGTGCTGACAGGGTTAACTATGGCTACACCTTC